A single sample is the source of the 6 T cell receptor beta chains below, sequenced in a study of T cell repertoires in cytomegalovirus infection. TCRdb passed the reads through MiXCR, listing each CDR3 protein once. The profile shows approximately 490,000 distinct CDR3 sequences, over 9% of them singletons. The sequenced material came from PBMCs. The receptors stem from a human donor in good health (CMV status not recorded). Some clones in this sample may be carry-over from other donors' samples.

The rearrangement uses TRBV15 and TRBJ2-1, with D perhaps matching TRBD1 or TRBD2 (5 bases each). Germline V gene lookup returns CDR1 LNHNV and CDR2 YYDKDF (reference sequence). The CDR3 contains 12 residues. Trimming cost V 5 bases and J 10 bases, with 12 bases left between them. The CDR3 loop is CATSESWGEQFF. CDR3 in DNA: TGTGCCACCAGCGAGAGTTGGGGGGAGCAGTTCTTC.

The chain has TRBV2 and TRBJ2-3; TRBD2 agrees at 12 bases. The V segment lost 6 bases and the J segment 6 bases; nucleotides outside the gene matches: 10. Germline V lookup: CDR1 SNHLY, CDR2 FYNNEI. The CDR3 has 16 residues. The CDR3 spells CASRSGLAGYMDTQYF. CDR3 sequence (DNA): TGTGCCAGCAGGTCGGGACTAGCGGGTTATATGGATACGCAGTATTTT.

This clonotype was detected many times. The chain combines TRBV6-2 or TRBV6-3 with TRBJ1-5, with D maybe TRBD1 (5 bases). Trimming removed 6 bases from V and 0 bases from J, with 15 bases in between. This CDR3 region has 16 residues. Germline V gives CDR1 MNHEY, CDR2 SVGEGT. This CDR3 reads CASRTDRDYSNQPQHF. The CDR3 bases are TGTGCCAGCAGAACCGACAGAGACTATAGCAATCAGCCCCAGCATTTT.

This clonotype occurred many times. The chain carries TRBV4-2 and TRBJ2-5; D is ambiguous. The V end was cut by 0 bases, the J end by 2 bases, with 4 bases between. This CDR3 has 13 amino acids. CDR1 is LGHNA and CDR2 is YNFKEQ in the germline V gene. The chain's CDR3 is CASSQDGQETQYF. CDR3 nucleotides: TGTGCCAGCAGCCAAGACGGTCAAGAGACCCAGTACTTC.

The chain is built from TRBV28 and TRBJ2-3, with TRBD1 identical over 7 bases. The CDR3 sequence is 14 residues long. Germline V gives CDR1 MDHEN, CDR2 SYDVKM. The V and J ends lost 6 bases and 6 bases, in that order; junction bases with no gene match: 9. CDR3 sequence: CASSRTQGVDTQYF. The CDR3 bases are TGTGCCAGCAGCAGAACCCAGGGGGTTGATACGCAGTATTTT.

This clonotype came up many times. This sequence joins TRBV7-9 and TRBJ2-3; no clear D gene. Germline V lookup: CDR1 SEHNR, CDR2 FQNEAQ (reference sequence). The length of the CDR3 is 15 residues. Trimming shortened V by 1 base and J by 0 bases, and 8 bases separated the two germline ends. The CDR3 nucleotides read TGTGCCAGCAGCTTAGGTACTACTAGCACAGATACGCAGTATTTT. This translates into CASSLGTTSTDTQYF.